One and the same sample provided the 26 T cell receptor beta chains below, sequenced in a study of shared clonotypes between healthy human individuals. Produced via immunoSEQ multiplex PCR; TCRdb's table is partial and in-frame only. The sample carries around 2.5 million clones, roughly 93% recorded once. The source material was naive CD4+ T cells from PBMCs. Subset of the sample: CD45RA+ positively selected. The receptors derive from a man aged 18 to 30 in good health. Some clones in this sample may be carry-over from other donors' samples.

This clone was observed a single time. The chain's CDR3 is CASSPTVTASTDTQYF. CDR3 bases: TGTGCCAGCTCACCAACTGTGACAGCTAGCACAGATACGCAGTATTTT. The chain combines TRBV18 with TRBJ2-3; possibly TRBD1 for D (5 bases). The length of the CDR3 is 16 residues. The germline V gene has CDR1 KGHSH and CDR2 LQKENI. Deletions cut 2 bases from V and 0 bases from J, with 12 bases between.

The chain uses TRBV7-6 and TRBJ2-7, with D perhaps matching TRBD2 (5 bases). Trimming removed 5 bases at V and 2 bases at J, with 19 bases between. The CDR3 spans 16 residues. Germline CDR1 reads SGHVS; CDR2 reads FNYEAQ. The CDR3 DNA reads as TGTGCCAGCAGCCCCCGCGAGGGCCAGAAGGCCTACGAGCAGTACTTC. Translation: CASSPREGQKAYEQYF.

The V call is TRBV30, the J call TRBJ2-1, with 8 bases that match TRBD1. The CDR3 runs 15 residues. Germline CDR1 reads GTSNPN; CDR2 reads SVGIG (reference sequence). Losses at the gene ends were 4 bases for V and 7 bases for J; bases not matched to a gene: 12. CDR3 nucleotides: TGTGCCTGGAATGAGCTGACAGGGGCTACAAATGAGCAGTTCTTC. Protein product: CAWNELTGATNEQFF.

The chain recombines TRBV6-1 with TRBJ2-3, with D tentatively TRBD1 (5 bases). This CDR3 comprises 13 residues. Germline V lookup: CDR1 MNHNS, CDR2 SASEGT. Trimming stripped 7 bases from V and 4 bases from J, with 12 bases between. This CDR3 is CASIRLRADTQYF. The DNA of the CDR3 is TGTGCCAGCATCCGTCTCAGGGCAGATACGCAGTATTTT.

V and J are TRBV28 and TRBJ2-3; D unclear. The germline gives CDR1 MDHEN, CDR2 SYDVKM. The CDR3 is 13 amino acids. Trimming took 7 bases from V and 3 from J, leaving 11 bases between them. Here the CDR3 DNA reads TGTGCCAGCAAAGTGAGATGGACAGATACGCAGTATTTT. Translation gives CASKVRWTDTQYF. Complete variable domain (other parts from reference TRBV28 and TRBJ2-3): DVKVTQSSRYLVKRTGEKVFLECVQDMDHENMFWYRQDPGLGLRLIYFSYDVKMKEKGDIPEGYSVSREKKERFSLILESASTNQTSMYLCASKVRWTDTQYFGPGTRLTVL.

V gene TRBV4-2 combines with J gene TRBJ2-7; 8 bases are a match to TRBD1. The CDR3 is 17 amino acids. Germline loops: CDR1 LGHNA, CDR2 YNFKEQ. The V and J ends lost 0 bases and 5 bases, in that order; junction bases with no gene match: 12. CDR3 amino acids: CASSQDVGTGVYHEQYF. The CDR3 DNA sequence: TGTGCCAGCAGCCAAGACGTTGGGACAGGCGTTTACCACGAGCAGTACTTC.

A word on this clone: The same CDR3 can be traced to other DNA sequences in this sample. The chain couples TRBV28 to TRBJ2-4; D gene unclear. This CDR3 is built from 11 residues. Trimming took off 2 bases at V and 8 bases at J, with 4 bases between the two ends. From germline, CDR1 is MDHEN and CDR2 SYDVKM. CDR3 in DNA: TGTGCCAGCAGTTTAAGGGACATTCAGTACTTC. Its translation is CASSLRDIQYF.

The chain carries TRBV18 and TRBJ2-7; D unclear. Germline V gives CDR1 KGHSH, CDR2 LQKENI. V gave up 3 bases and J gave up 3 bases, with 21 bases separating them. The CDR3 is 17 residues long. Here the CDR3 DNA reads TGTGCCAGCTCACCCATGATCGTCGCCACAGTCTTCTACGAGCAGTACTTC. Its protein is CASSPMIVATVFYEQYF.

This chain connects TRBV9 to TRBJ2-2; no firm D call. The germline gives CDR1 SGDLS, CDR2 YYNGEE. Trimming left V 1 base short and J 8 bases short, with 9 bases between. The CDR3 contains 13 residues. In DNA form, the CDR3 reads TGTGCCAGCAGCGTAATGGAACAGGGGGAGCTGTTTTTT. Translation: CASSVMEQGELFF.

This rearrangement joins TRBV28 to TRBJ1-1; D possibly corresponds to TRBD1 (6 bases). The germline V gene has CDR1 MDHEN and CDR2 SYDVKM. The CDR3 loop spans 13 amino acids. CDR3 bases: TGTGCTTCCGGCGAGACAGGGAACACTGAAGCTTTCTTT. It yields the protein CASGETGNTEAFF.

This chain links TRBV5-4 with TRBJ2-3; 10 bases line up with TRBD2. Germline V gene lookup returns CDR1 SGHNT and CDR2 YYREEE (reference sequence). J gave up 3 bases and V 2 bases, and 9 bases lay outside the gene matches. The CDR3 is 17 amino acids. The CDR3 is CASSFLAGARRTDTQYF. In DNA, the CDR3 is TGTGCCAGCAGCTTTCTAGCGGGAGCGCGGAGGACAGATACGCAGTATTTT.

The V and J genes are TRBV18 and TRBJ1-3; D is uncertain. This CDR3 spans 16 amino acids. Between the trimmed V and J ends, which lost 2 bases and 0 bases, there was a span of 11 bases. CDR1 is KGHSH, CDR2 LQKENI, per germline. The CDR3 DNA sequence: TGTGCCAGCTCACCAAGCCAGATCGTCTCTGGAAACACCATATATTTT. Translating gives CASSPSQIVSGNTIYF.

V is TRBV27 and J is TRBJ2-2, with 7 bases fitting TRBD2. CDR3 length: 16 residues. With 8 bases clipped from V and 6 bases from J, the junction kept 15 bases outside the gene matches. Germline V gene data show CDR1 as MNHEY and CDR2 as SMNVEV (reference sequence). CDR3 loop: CASGFWRELKAGELFF. The CDR3 nucleotides are TGTGCCAGCGGATTTTGGCGGGAGCTAAAGGCCGGGGAGCTGTTTTTT.

This clone was found once. The rearrangement links TRBV28 to TRBJ1-2, with D possibly TRBD1 on 6 matching bases. V gave up 8 bases and J gave up 2 bases, with 15 bases separating them. The CDR3 runs 14 residues. Germline V lookup: CDR1 MDHEN, CDR2 SYDVKM. The CDR3 protein is CASLGQPNNYGYTF. Written as DNA, the CDR3 is TGTGCCAGCCTAGGACAGCCGAACAACTATGGCTACACCTTC.

The rearrangement links TRBV10-3 to TRBJ2-1; 8 nucleotides align to TRBD1. The J segment lost 3 bases and the V segment lost 10 bases, leaving 11 bases of the junction unmatched. The CDR3 contains 15 residues. In germline, CDR1 is ENHRY, CDR2 SYGVKD. This CDR3 reads CATTITGGGYNEQFF. The DNA for the CDR3 is TGTGCCACTACCATAACAGGGGGTGGCTACAATGAGCAGTTCTTC.

The chain employs TRBV10-3 and TRBJ1-5, with 8 bases matching TRBD1. The CDR3 is 23 amino acids. With 3 bases clipped from V and 3 bases from J, the junction kept 28 bases outside the gene matches. From germline, CDR1 is ENHRY and CDR2 SYGVKD. This chain's CDR3 is CAISEYSSRQGRIPFGPNQPQHF. The CDR3, as DNA: TGTGCCATCAGTGAATATTCTTCTCGACAGGGGCGAATTCCATTCGGACCCAATCAGCCCCAGCATTTT.

The chain has TRBV28 and TRBJ1-5; perhaps TRBD1 as D (5 bases). Trimming stripped 3 bases from V and 2 bases from J, with 8 bases between. Germline V gene sequence: CDR1 MDHEN, CDR2 SYDVKM. The CDR3 runs 14 residues. CDR3: CASSFPGCNQPQHF. CDR3 in DNA: TGTGCCAGCAGTTTCCCAGGGTGCAATCAGCCCCAGCATTTT.

V usage is TRBV6-5 and J usage is TRBJ2-7, with TRBD1 matching 8 bases. With 7 bases clipped from V and 2 bases from J, the junction kept 7 bases outside the gene matches. Germline assignment: CDR1 MNHEY and CDR2 SVGAGI. The CDR3 is 14 residues long. DNA for the CDR3: TGTGCCAGCAACCAGGGGGCGCGGCCCTACGAGCAGTACTTC. The encoded protein is CASNQGARPYEQYF.

This chain connects TRBV6-4 to TRBJ2-3, with 7 positions matching TRBD1. J was trimmed by 4 bases and V by 5 bases; bases with no gene match: 6. Per the germline V gene, CDR1 is MRHNA and CDR2 is SNTAGT. The CDR3 covers 14 residues. CDR3 loop: CASSSTGFSDTQYF. CDR3 bases: TGTGCCAGCAGTTCGACAGGGTTTTCAGATACGCAGTATTTT.

CDR3 in DNA: TGTGCCAGCAGCTTAACGGGCGGGACTTATGACGAGCAGTACTTC. Its translation is CASSLTGGTYDEQYF. This chain uses TRBV7-3 with TRBJ2-7, with D possibly being TRBD2 (6 bases). Germline-derived CDR1 and CDR2 are SGHTA and FQGTGA. The ends were cut back, 0 bases at V and 5 bases at J, with 14 bases in the middle. This CDR3 is built from 15 residues.

J is TRBJ1-5 and V is TRBV6-1; 7 bases are a match to TRBD1. CDR3 length equals 13 residues. Per the germline V gene, CDR1 is MNHNS and CDR2 is SASEGT. Trimming removed 7 bases from V and 7 bases from J; junction bases left unmatched: 7. The CDR3 nucleotides are TGTGCCAGCAATCGGGACAGTTACCAGCCCCAGCATTTT. This codes for CASNRDSYQPQHF.

V gene TRBV6-1 combines with J gene TRBJ2-7; 7 bases map to TRBD2. After removal of 2 bases from V and 9 bases from J, the junction contained 7 bases not matched to a gene. Per germline, CDR1 MNHNS and CDR2 SASEGT. The CDR3 contains 13 residues. CDR3 DNA: TGTGCCAGCAGTGAAAGTTTAGCGGGCGGGCAGTACTTC. This sequence encodes CASSESLAGGQYF.

The chain has TRBV7-9 and TRBJ2-7; 7 bases line up with TRBD2. Germline V gene sequence: CDR1 SEHNR, CDR2 FQNEAQ (reference sequence). This CDR3 contains 15 residues. The junction had 6 bases not matched to a gene; V was cut back by 3 bases and J by 1 base. The CDR3 sequence is CASSFGGVGSYEQYF. The DNA of the CDR3 is TGTGCCAGCAGCTTTGGGGGGGTAGGTTCCTACGAGCAGTACTTC. Filled out from reference TRBV7-9 and TRBJ2-7, the complete variable domain reads DTGVSQNPRHKITKRGQNVTFRCDPISEHNRLYWYRQTLGQGPEFLTYFQNEAQLEKSRLLSDRFSAERPKGSFSTLEIQRTEQGDSAMYLCASSFGGVGSYEQYFGPGTRLTVT.

The CDR3 bases are TGTGCCAGTAGTATCGGGGGCGCAGATTCACCCCTCCACTTT. This encodes CASSIGGADSPLHF. The chain links TRBV19 to TRBJ1-6; D is perhaps TRBD1 (6 bases). The CDR3 covers 14 residues. Trimming pared 3 bases from V and 8 bases from J, leaving 11 bases between. The germline V gene has CDR1 LNHDA and CDR2 SQIVND (reference sequence).

CDR3: CASSLVVTGGDTQYF. CDR3 in DNA: TGTGCCAGCAGCTTGGTGGTGACAGGGGGAGATACGCAGTATTTT. J is TRBJ2-3 and V is TRBV5-6; 9 nucleotides agree with TRBD1. The CDR3 is made up of 15 amino acids. CDR1 SGHDT and CDR2 YYEEEE come from the germline V gene. Unmatched junction bases numbered 4, after V lost 0 bases and J lost 5 bases. The full variable domain, rest sourced from reference TRBV5-6 and TRBJ2-3, is DAGVTQSPTHLIKTRGQQVTLRCSPKSGHDTVSWYQQALGQGPQFIFQYYEEEERQRGNFPDRFSGHQFPNYSSELNVNALLLGDSALYLCASSLVVTGGDTQYFGPGTRLTVL.

This clone was found a few times. In the same sample, other DNA sequences code for this CDR3. V usage is TRBV20-1 and J usage is TRBJ2-5; D remains unclear. The germline V and J ends were trimmed by 3 bases and 5 bases, with 4 bases remaining between them. This CDR3 has 10 amino acids. Germline values: CDR1 DFQATT, CDR2 SNEGSKA (reference sequence). The chain's CDR3 is CSASKETQYF. Written as DNA, the CDR3 is TGCAGTGCTAGTAAGGAGACCCAGTACTTC.